These 14 T cell receptor beta chains share one sample of origin, sequenced in a study of blood T cell repertoires in COVID-19. Profiling relied on immunoSEQ multiplex PCR, and the TCRdb table lists in-frame clones only, not all of them. The data show roughly 48,000 clones, with about 90% seen just once and roughly an eighth held by the top ten. The sample was peripheral blood. These receptors were obtained from a human donor in a cohort sampled during active COVID-19.

This clone was recorded only once. The chain employs TRBV4-3 and TRBJ2-7, with D maybe TRBD1 (6 bases). V gave up 5 bases and J gave up 2 bases, with 10 bases separating them. Germline CDR1 LGHNA, CDR2 YSLEER. This CDR3 contains 13 residues. The CDR3: CASSLDSTYEQYF. The CDR3 DNA follows: TGCGCCAGCAGCTTGGACAGTACCTACGAGCAGTACTTC.

CDR3 in amino acids: CASSVRTGAEGYTF. CDR3 nucleotides: TGTGCCAGCAGCGTGAGGACAGGGGCCGAAGGCTACACCTTC. This chain links TRBV7-2 with TRBJ1-2, with 9 bases fitting TRBD1. CDR3 length: 14 residues. V shed 5 bases and J 8 bases; nucleotides not matched to a gene: 9. CDR1 SGHTA and CDR2 FQGNSA come from the germline V gene.

The chain carries TRBV6-6 and TRBJ2-5; 10 nucleotides align to TRBD1. The CDR3 runs to 17 residues. Germline CDR1 reads MNHNY; CDR2 reads SVGAGI (reference sequence). The V segment lost 5 bases and the J segment 4 bases; nucleotides outside the gene matches: 13. The CDR3 reads CASSPTGTGAWGETQYF. In DNA, the CDR3 is TGTGCCAGCAGTCCAACCGGGACAGGGGCTTGGGGAGAGACCCAGTACTTC.

The V gene is TRBV5-1, the J gene TRBJ1-1, with 7 positions matching TRBD1. This CDR3 is 12 amino acids long. Germline lookup yields CDR1 SGHRS and CDR2 YFSETQ. With 2 bases clipped from V and 9 bases from J, the junction kept 4 bases outside the gene matches. The CDR3 region has the DNA TGCGCCAGCAGCTTTACAGGGGATCAAGCTTTCTTT. Protein product: CASSFTGDQAFF.

V and J are TRBV10-3 and TRBJ2-7; TRBD2 might be the D (5 bases). V was trimmed by 2 bases and J by 6 bases, leaving 11 bases between them. This CDR3 comprises 13 residues. Germline loops: CDR1 ENHRY, CDR2 SYGVKD. The chain's CDR3 is CAISEVRVAEQYF. The CDR3 nucleotides read TGTGCCATCAGTGAGGTGAGGGTTGCCGAGCAGTACTTC.

The chain has TRBV18 and TRBJ2-7; D is unclear. V shed 3 bases and J shed 0 bases, with 3 bases lying between them. CDR3 length equals 12 residues. CDR1 is KGHSH, CDR2 LQKENI, per germline. The CDR3 DNA reads as TGTGCCAGCTCACCTATCTCCTACGAGCAGTACTTC. Translating it yields CASSPISYEQYF.

This chain links TRBV19 with TRBJ1-6; D uncertain. The CDR3 is 12 residues long. Germline assignment: CDR1 LNHDA and CDR2 SQIVND (reference sequence). Trimming cost V 3 bases and J 7 bases, with 4 bases left between them. CDR3 bases: TGTGCCAGTAGTATCAGGAATTCACCCCTCCACTTT. Amino acids: CASSIRNSPLHF.

This sequence joins TRBV30 and TRBJ1-2, with D unclear. The V end was cut by 3 bases, the J end by 0 bases, with 8 bases between. This CDR3 spans 13 amino acids. Germline V gene data show CDR1 as GTSNPN and CDR2 as SVGIG (reference sequence). The CDR3 region has the DNA TGTGCCTGGAGGCGGCCCCCTAACTATGGCTACACCTTC. Translation gives CAWRRPPNYGYTF.

This sequence joins TRBV7-2 and TRBJ2-3; possible D gene TRBD1, 5 bases. Trimming left V 5 bases short and J 10 bases short, with 19 bases between. This CDR3 contains 14 residues. Germline CDR1 SGHTA, CDR2 FQGNSA. The CDR3 DNA sequence: TGTGCCAGCAGCACGCCGGACACGCGCACGGCGCAGTATTTT. Its translation is CASSTPDTRTAQYF.

The rearrangement joins TRBV9 to TRBJ1-3; 7 positions agree with TRBD1. The CDR3 covers 15 residues. The germline CDR1 and CDR2 sequences are SGDLS and YYNGEE. With 4 bases clipped from V and 0 bases from J, the junction kept 4 bases outside the gene matches. The CDR3 is CASSLGGASGNTIYF. Written as DNA, the CDR3 is TGTGCCAGCAGCTTAGGGGGCGCCTCTGGAAACACCATATATTTT.

The table lists this clone with a count of one. The V call is TRBV12-3 or TRBV12-4, the J call TRBJ1-1, with D maybe TRBD1 (5 bases). The V end was cut by 5 bases, the J end by 3 bases, with 10 bases between. The CDR3 is 13 residues long. The CDR3 reads CASSLGLYTEAFF. Written as DNA, the CDR3 is TGTGCCAGCAGTCTGGGACTGTACACTGAAGCTTTCTTT.

This chain links TRBV4-1 with TRBJ2-5; 13 bases match TRBD2. After removal of 0 bases from V and 1 base from J, the junction contained 8 bases not matched to a gene. The germline CDR1 and CDR2 sequences are MGHRA and YSYEKL. The CDR3 has 19 amino acids. The CDR3 spells CASSQEWGGLAGIQETQYF. In DNA form, the CDR3 reads TGCGCCAGCAGCCAAGAGTGGGGGGGACTAGCGGGGATCCAAGAGACCCAGTACTTC.

J is TRBJ1-2 and V is TRBV6-5; D might be TRBD1 (6 bases). Per the germline V gene, CDR1 is MNHEY and CDR2 is SVGAGI. V gave up 2 bases and J gave up 3 bases, with 13 bases separating them. The length of the CDR3 is 15 residues. The CDR3 is CASSYRRGADYGYTF. The CDR3 DNA follows: TGTGCCAGCAGTTACCGACGGGGGGCAGACTATGGCTACACCTTC.

The chain joins TRBV7-2 to TRBJ2-7; 11 bases fit TRBD2. CDR1 is SGHTA, CDR2 FQGNSA, per germline. This CDR3 spans 15 amino acids. Germline trimming cut 4 bases from V and 3 bases from J; bases unmatched to any gene: 5. The CDR3 nucleotides read TGTGCCAGCAGCTCTAGCGGGGGGCCCCTCTACGAGCAGTACTTC. It yields the protein CASSSSGGPLYEQYF.